The clone carrying this T cell receptor (beta chain) was seen at least ten times. CDR3 size: 17 residues. Germline CDR1 is SGDLS and CDR2 is YYNGEE. V was cut by 3 bases and J by 6 bases, with 22 bases left in between. The data stem from a study of naive and memory T cell subsets. Both TRBC1 and TRBC2 were covered by a beta constant-region primer of two equimolar oligonucleotides. TCRdb used MiXCR to reprocess the UMI-ligation and nested PCR reads, holding one entry per CDR3 protein. Of about 4,600 distinct CDR3 sequences in the sample, around 6.9% were seen once. The sequenced sample was CD4+ TEMRA cells from blood. The sample's subset: effector memory re-expressing CD45RA, CD45RA+ CD27-. The TCR comes from a human donor in good health. This chain joins TRBV9 and TRBJ2-1; the D call may be TRBD1 or TRBD2 (5 bases each). CDR3 sequence (DNA): TGTGCCAGCAGCGCCCACTGGGGGAGTAGGTACAGCAATGAGCAGTTCTTC. This gives the protein CASSAHWGSRYSNEQFF. Together with reference TRBV9 and TRBJ2-1, the CDR3 gives the full variable domain: DSGVTQTPKHLITATGQRVTLRCSPRSGDLSVYWYQQSLDQGLQFLIQYYNGEERAKGNILERFSAQQFPDLHSELNLSSLELGDSALYFCASSAHWGSRYSNEQFFGPGTRLTVL.